These 3 T cell receptor beta chains share one sample of origin, sequenced in a study of shared T cell receptors in the human thymus (dated by TCRdb to about 2021). The library was prepared using the immunoSEQ multiplex PCR assay. What TCRdb holds here is the immuneACCESS table cut down to in-frame rearrangements. Part of the clones is not present; checked against another copy, under half of the missing clones reflect an unresolved V gene, and the others are unexplained. The sample table records hundreds of thousands of clones; around 89% of these occur just once. The ten largest clones take up 0.0095% to 0.012% of the sample. A further study also used this sample, focusing on human thymus T cells.

Source material: thymocytes. The receptors shown here come from a boy under three years old with a congenital heart defect. Donor details come from another sample of the same person, matched by shared clones.

The chain uses TRBV9 and TRBJ2-7, with TRBD2 identical over 9 bases. V was pared by 0 bases and J by 3 bases, with 4 bases of the junction left unmatched. Germline V gives CDR1 SGDLS, CDR2 YYNGEE. The CDR3 extends over 15 amino acids. The CDR3 DNA follows: TGTGCCAGCAGCGTAGGCCGGCGGGAGGGCTACGAGCAGTACTTC. This sequence encodes CASSVGRREGYEQYF.

The chain links TRBV10-1 to TRBJ1-5, with 7 bases matching TRBD1. The CDR3 is made up of 12 amino acids. With 10 bases clipped from V and 6 bases from J, the junction kept 6 bases outside the gene matches. Looked up from germline, CDR1 is WNHNN and CDR2 is SYGVQD (reference sequence). The CDR3 DNA sequence: TGCGCCATCGACAGGGCTGGTCAGCCCCAGCATTTT. Translating gives CAIDRAGQPQHF.

The chain combines TRBV4-2 with TRBJ1-4, with unresolved D. Looked up from germline, CDR1 is LGHNA and CDR2 is YNFKEQ. V was pared by 0 bases and J by 4 bases, with 9 bases between. The CDR3 has 15 amino acids. In DNA, the CDR3 is TGTGCCAGCAGCCAAGATGCCGAACTTAATGAAAAACTGTTTTTT. This codes for CASSQDAELNEKLFF.